The 20 T cell receptor beta chains reported below all come from one sample, sequenced in a study of regulatory T cells in long-lasting Graves disease. The TCR beta library used iRepertoire HTBI primers with Arm-PCR amplification of CDR3. TCRdb re-called the multiplex PCR reads with MiXCR, one entry per CDR3 protein. The top ten hold more than 8% of the sample, which has 520,000 or so distinct CDR3 sequences, around 13% seen once. Time point meaning: newly diagnosed GD, antithyroid drugs for less than 3 months. Generation of the TCR library employed RNA extracted from PBMCs. In addition, the sample was reused for a study of T cells in Graves' hyperthyroidism and ophthalmopathy.

Sequencing was performed on peripheral blood mononuclear cells (PBMCs), taken at new diagnosis, from a patient treated with antithyroid drugs. These receptors all stem from a woman aged 25 to 39 with Graves disease.

This clonotype was seen repeatedly, ten times or more. The chain links TRBV27 to TRBJ2-7, with TRBD1 matching 11 bases. There are 14 residues in the CDR3. Germline V gene sequence: CDR1 MNHEY, CDR2 SMNVEV (reference sequence). The junction had 6 bases not matched to a gene; V was cut back by 5 bases and J by 6 bases. The CDR3 here is CASSAAGTGGEQYF. DNA for the CDR3: TGTGCCAGCAGTGCCGCCGGGACAGGGGGCGAGCAGTACTTC.

This clonotype was picked up many times. The gene calls are TRBV11-3 and TRBJ1-1, with D unresolved. The CDR3 length is 16 residues. Germline loops: CDR1 SGHNT, CDR2 YENEEA. Trimming shortened V by 1 base and J by 2 bases, and 14 bases separated the two germline ends. The CDR3 region has the DNA TGTGCCAGCAGCTTAGTGGCCCGGGTAAGAAACACTGAAGCTTTCTTT. Protein sequence: CASSLVARVRNTEAFF.

This clonotype has just a few counts. The chain recombines TRBV7-8 with TRBJ2-6; D perhaps matches TRBD2 (6 bases). Germline CDR1 is SGHVS and CDR2 is FQNEAQ. CDR3 length: 18 residues. Trimming took off 2 bases at V and 0 bases at J, with 14 bases between the two ends. The CDR3 reads CASSLLSGSRSGANVLTF. DNA of the CDR3: TGTGCCAGCAGCTTATTAAGCGGGTCTCGCTCTGGGGCCAACGTCCTGACTTTC.

The chain recombines TRBV5-4 with TRBJ1-2; 9 bases match TRBD1. Germline lookup yields CDR1 SGHNT and CDR2 YYREEE (reference sequence). The CDR3 totals 13 residues. Germline trimming cut 5 bases from V and 5 bases from J; bases unmatched to any gene: 4. CDR3 nucleotide sequence: TGTGCCAGCAGGGACAGGGGAGGATATGGCTACACCTTC. Its protein is CASRDRGGYGYTF. Based on the CDR3 plus reference TRBV5-4 and TRBJ1-2, the full variable domain is ETGVTQSPTHLIKTRGQQVTLRCSSQSGHNTVSWYQQALGQGPQFIFQYYREEENGRGNFPPRFSGLQFPNYSSELNVNALELDDSALYLCASRDRGGYGYTFGSGTRLTVV.

This clonotype was observed once. CDR3 DNA: TGTGCCAGCAGCGCGTTCGGGGCAGGGGCCGACCAAGAGACCCAGTACTTC. The encoded protein is CASSAFGAGADQETQYF. V usage is TRBV9 and J usage is TRBJ2-5, with D maybe TRBD1 (6 bases). Trimming took off 3 bases at V and 0 bases at J, with 18 bases between the two ends. Germline V CDR1 and CDR2: SGDLS, YYNGEE. This CDR3 region has 17 residues.

This clonotype appeared many times. This chain uses TRBV28 with TRBJ1-1, with unresolved D. CDR1 is MDHEN and CDR2 is SYDVKM in the germline V gene. V lost 5 bases to trimming and J lost 1 base, with 11 bases between them. This CDR3 is 14 amino acids long. The CDR3 coding sequence is TGTGCCAGCAGTCCGCCGGCAGGGAACACTGAAGCTTTCTTT. This codes for CASSPPAGNTEAFF.

Comments on this clonotype: A read error may explain this, as a much larger clone is one base away. The V and J genes are TRBV2 and TRBJ1-5; D possibly corresponds to TRBD1 (6 bases). The CDR3 is made up of 14 amino acids. Germline V gene sequence: CDR1 SNHLY, CDR2 FYNNEI. V lost 8 bases and J lost 7, with 18 bases in between. CDR3 protein: CASGGVTGRQPQHF. CDR3 sequence (DNA): TGTGCCAGCGGTGGCGTCACAGGGAGGCAGCCCCAGCATTTT.

This clonotype was seen a few times. This chain joins TRBV7-9 and TRBJ1-2; unclear D gene. The germline gives CDR1 SEHNR, CDR2 FQNEAQ (reference sequence). The CDR3 is 13 amino acids. Trimming took off 1 base at V and 7 bases at J, with 10 bases between the two ends. The CDR3: CASSLGRPLGYTF. Here the CDR3 DNA reads TGTGCCAGCAGCTTAGGGCGACCTCTTGGCTACACCTTC. Full variable domain (outside the CDR3, taken from reference TRBV7-9 and TRBJ1-2): DTGVSQNPRHKITKRGQNVTFRCDPISEHNRLYWYRQTLGQGPEFLTYFQNEAQLEKSRLLSDRFSAERPKGSFSTLEIQRTEQGDSAMYLCASSLGRPLGYTFGSGTRLTVV.

This clonotype was counted many times. The chain joins TRBV2 to TRBJ2-1; 10 bases agree with TRBD2. The germline CDR1 and CDR2 sequences are SNHLY and FYNNEI. This CDR3 is 13 amino acids long. Trimming at V came to 8 bases and at J to 9 bases, leaving 7 bases not matched to a gene. DNA of the CDR3: TGTGCCAGCTCGGGACTAGCGATCGGTGAGCAGTTCTTC. Its protein product is CASSGLAIGEQFF.

Concerning this clonotype itself: This may come from a read error, since a much larger clone is one base off. The chain combines TRBV9 with TRBJ2-6; D might be TRBD1 or TRBD2, each matching 8 bases. The CDR3 has 18 residues. CDR1 is SGDLS and CDR2 is YYNGEE in the germline V gene. CDR3 protein: CASSPQPQGARGDNVLTF. The CDR3 nucleotides read TGTGCCAGCAGCCCCCAACCTCAGGGGGCGCGGGGGGACAACGTCCTGACTTTC.

The table lists this clonotype with many counts. The gene calls are TRBV27 and TRBJ1-1, with D uncertain. The length of the CDR3 is 12 residues. Trimming cost V 6 bases and J 0 bases, with 5 bases left between them. CDR1 is MNHEY, CDR2 SMNVEV, per germline (reference sequence). The CDR3: CASRRMNTEAFF. CDR3 DNA sequence: TGTGCCAGCAGACGGATGAACACTGAAGCTTTCTTT.

This clonotype was recorded at least ten times. The V call is TRBV10-3, the J call TRBJ1-1, with TRBD1 as a possible D gene (5 bases). The CDR3 extends over 12 amino acids. The germline V gene encodes CDR1 ENHRY and CDR2 SYGVKD. V lost 5 bases, J lost 4 bases, and 8 bases lay in between. CDR3 nucleotide sequence: TGTGCCATCAGTCGGGGGGGCACTGAAGCTTTCTTT. Its protein product is CAISRGGTEAFF.

This clonotype occurred many times. The chain links TRBV7-9 to TRBJ2-7, with D uncertain. Trimming took 5 bases from V and 2 from J, leaving 13 bases between them. The CDR3 is 14 amino acids. CDR1 is SEHNR and CDR2 is FQNEAQ in the germline V gene (reference sequence). The CDR3 DNA reads TGTGCCAGCAGCCTTTCACCCGTCCCCTACGAGCAGTACTTC. It encodes CASSLSPVPYEQYF.

This clonotype was seen ten or more times. V usage is TRBV20-1 and J usage is TRBJ2-5; D gene unclear. V was clipped by 0 bases and J by 5 bases, with 10 bases between them. CDR1 is DFQATT and CDR2 is SNEGSKA in the germline V gene (reference sequence). The CDR3 is 13 residues long. The CDR3 here is CSARDSTPETQYF. CDR3 in DNA: TGCAGTGCTAGAGATTCGACCCCGGAGACCCAGTACTTC.

The chain uses TRBV29-1 and TRBJ2-3, with TRBD1 matching over 10 bases. CDR1 is SQVTM and CDR2 is ANQGSEA in the germline V gene. Trimming at V came to 3 bases and at J to 2 bases, leaving 5 bases not matched to a gene. This CDR3 spans 15 amino acids. The CDR3 bases are TGCAGCGTTGAGGGTGACAGGGGGCCCACAGATACGCAGTATTTT. It specifies CSVEGDRGPTDTQYF.

In its sample, this clonotype was seen many times. V is TRBV11-2 and J is TRBJ2-2, with TRBD2 matching over 12 bases. This CDR3 is built from 20 residues. Germline CDR1 and CDR2: SGHAT and FQNNGV. V was pared by 4 bases and J by 4 bases, with 16 bases of the junction left unmatched. The CDR3 DNA sequence: TGTGCCAGCAGCTCCCGGCAAAAGACTAGCGGGAGTCGCGGCACCGGGGAGCTGTTTTTT. It translates to CASSSRQKTSGSRGTGELFF.

The V and J genes are TRBV19 and TRBJ2-6, with 7 nucleotides matching TRBD2. There are 15 residues in the CDR3. Germline values: CDR1 LNHDA, CDR2 SQIVND (reference sequence). Unmatched junction bases numbered 5, after V lost 6 bases and J lost 3 bases. The CDR3 protein is CASSRGGVGANVLTF. In DNA form, the CDR3 reads TGTGCCAGTAGCCGTGGGGGGGTTGGGGCCAACGTCCTGACTTTC.

The sample holds many counts of this clonotype. The chain employs TRBV2 and TRBJ2-2; 7 nucleotides align to TRBD1. The V and J ends lost 4 bases and 8 bases, in that order; junction bases with no gene match: 1. Germline V gene sequence: CDR1 SNHLY, CDR2 FYNNEI. The CDR3 is made up of 12 amino acids. The CDR3, as DNA: TGTGCCAGCAGTGGGACAGGAGGGGAGCTGTTTTTT. Translation: CASSGTGGELFF.

The sample holds a few counts of this clonotype. The rearrangement uses TRBV18 and TRBJ1-2, with 7 positions matching TRBD1. From germline, CDR1 is KGHSH and CDR2 LQKENI. The CDR3 consists of 17 residues. V was clipped by 3 bases and J by 5 bases; unmatched bases: 15. Written as DNA, the CDR3 is TGTGCCAGCTCACCCACCTTCGGCAAGGACAGGAGTTATGGCTACACCTTC. Translating gives CASSPTFGKDRSYGYTF.

This clonotype was recorded at least ten times. The gene calls are TRBV12-3 or TRBV12-4 and TRBJ2-6; D perhaps matches TRBD1 (5 bases). The length of the CDR3 is 17 residues. V lost 1 base and J lost 3, with 13 bases in between. The CDR3 coding sequence is TGTGCCAGCAGTTTAGACAGGCTCCCCGTTGGGGCCAACGTCCTGACTTTC. Protein: CASSLDRLPVGANVLTF.